This T cell receptor (beta chain) came from a study of shared clonotypes between healthy human individuals. TCRdb keeps only in-frame clones here, not all; method: immunoSEQ multiplex PCR. The sample includes around 1.5 million clones, roughly 98% of them seen just once. On this clone: This specimen includes other DNA sequences encoding the same CDR3.

The germline gives CDR1 SNHLY, CDR2 FYNNEI. This CDR3 region has 13 residues. Trimming removed 5 bases from V and 4 bases from J, with 11 bases in between. This sequence was found in a man under 40 in good health. The specimen sequenced was naive CD4+ T cells sorted from blood. Regarding subset: CD45RA+ positively selected. The chain links TRBV2 to TRBJ1-2; D is possibly TRBD1 (6 bases). CDR3 protein: CASSPQGGYGYTF. The CDR3 coding sequence is TGTGCCAGCAGTCCACAGGGCGGCTATGGCTACACCTTC.